This T cell receptor (beta chain) was profiled in a study of blood T cell repertoires in COVID-19. Study at large: The cDNA or gDNA used as material had been derived from T cells, B-cell-depleted T cells, or PBMCs.

Here immunoSEQ multiplex PCR was the method, and the copy in TCRdb shows in-frame clones only, minus some. The sample consists of 300,000 to 400,000 clones, approximately 86% of them appearing once. There are 17 residues in the CDR3. The germline V gene encodes CDR1 SGHVS and CDR2 FNYEAQ. Losses at the gene ends were 0 bases for V and 6 bases for J; bases not matched to a gene: 10. The rearrangement links TRBV7-6 to TRBJ2-1; 8 nucleotides align to TRBD2. This TCR was recovered from a woman aged 40 to 55 with acute COVID-19. Sequencing was carried out using PBMCs or T cells enriched from blood (not recorded which). The CDR3 DNA reads TGTGCCAGCAGCTTAGCTTTAGGGACTAGTCTGTTCAATGAGCAGTTCTTC. Translation gives CASSLALGTSLFNEQFF.